These T cell receptor beta chains were read from a single sample in a study of cytomegalovirus exposure and HLA in healthy donors. Produced via immunoSEQ multiplex PCR; TCRdb's table is partial and in-frame only. The sample comprises some 95,000 clones, roughly two thirds of which are singletons, and 1.2% rests with the top ten. Sequencing input: PBMCs. These receptors were obtained from a female donor in good health and CMV-seronegative. CDR3s include the opening cysteine and the closing phenylalanine or tryptophan. Each record gives: CDR3 DNA, CDR3 protein, D gene, V gene, clone size, J gene. D genes are given only for firm matches. Clone size is stated in some rows and not others, as once, few, many or a class when expanded.

CDR3nt: TGCGCCAGCAGCCAAGGGGACAGGGGGCTTTACAATGAGCAGTTCTTC
CDR3aa: CASSQGDRGLYNEQFF
d_gene: TRBD1
v_gene: TRBV4-3
abundance: -
j_gene: TRBJ2-1

CDR3nt: TGTGCCAGCAGCCCCCGACTAGCGGGGGGGAACCAAGAGACCCAGTACTTC
CDR3aa: CASSPRLAGGNQETQYF
d_gene: TRBD2
v_gene: TRBV9
abundance: -
j_gene: TRBJ2-5

CDR3nt: TGTGCCAGCAGTGGAGACAGGGGAAGCTCCTACGAGCAGTACTTC
CDR3aa: CASSGDRGSSYEQYF
d_gene: TRBD1
v_gene: TRBV7-9
abundance: -
j_gene: TRBJ2-7

CDR3nt: TGTGCCAGCAGCTTAGGTCAGGGAGGAGCCCCCAACGAGCAGTACTTC
CDR3aa: CASSLGQGGAPNEQYF
d_gene: -
v_gene: TRBV7-9
abundance: -
j_gene: TRBJ2-7

CDR3nt: TGTGCCAGCAGTTCGTCCCTAGCGGGGGGGCTCAATGAGCAGTTCTTC
CDR3aa: CASSSSLAGGLNEQFF
d_gene: TRBD2
v_gene: TRBV6-5
abundance: -
j_gene: TRBJ2-1

CDR3nt: TGTGCCAGCAGCCAACAAACCGGGACAGGGTGGGAGCAGTACTTC
CDR3aa: CASSQQTGTGWEQYF
d_gene: TRBD1
v_gene: TRBV7-8
abundance: once
j_gene: TRBJ2-7

CDR3nt: TGTGCCAGCAGCTCCCTATCAGGAGCTTTCTTT
CDR3aa: CASSSLSGAFF
d_gene: -
v_gene: TRBV2
abundance: -
j_gene: TRBJ1-1

CDR3nt: TGTGCCAGTAGTATGAGGGGGACTAATGAAAAACTGTTTTTT
CDR3aa: CASSMRGTNEKLFF
d_gene: -
v_gene: TRBV19
abundance: -
j_gene: TRBJ1-4

CDR3nt: TGTGCCAGCAGCTTTACAGGGGGCGCGGGGTATGGCTACACCTTC
CDR3aa: CASSFTGGAGYGYTF
d_gene: TRBD1
v_gene: TRBV7-2
abundance: -
j_gene: TRBJ1-2

CDR3nt: TGCACCACCAAGAGCTCCTATAATTCACCCCTCCACTTT
CDR3aa: CTTKSSYNSPLHF
d_gene: -
v_gene: TRBV1
abundance: -
j_gene: TRBJ1-6

CDR3nt: TGCGCCAGCAGCCCCAAGAGAGGAGAGGGCAATCAGCCCCAGCATTTT
CDR3aa: CASSPKRGEGNQPQHF
d_gene: -
v_gene: TRBV4-1
abundance: few
j_gene: TRBJ1-5

CDR3nt: TGTGCCAGCCGGACAGGGAACACTGAAGCTTTCTTT
CDR3aa: CASRTGNTEAFF
d_gene: TRBD1
v_gene: TRBV6-1
abundance: once
j_gene: TRBJ1-1

CDR3nt: TGTGCCAGCAGCTGGGCAGGGGCTTACTACAATGAGCAGTTCTTC
CDR3aa: CASSWAGAYYNEQFF
d_gene: -
v_gene: TRBV5-6
abundance: -
j_gene: TRBJ2-1